This passage covers 14 T cell receptor beta chains from one sample sequenced in a study of spatial heterogeneity in lung cancer. Time point: sample taken at primary tumor resection. TCRdb re-called the 5' RACE reads through MiXCR, storing one row per CDR3 protein. Among 90,000 to 95,000 distinct CDR3 sequences listed, approximately 12% were seen once. Specimen: PBMCs, collected at surgery. All receptors come from a male donor with early-stage non-small cell lung cancer.

This clonotype has a count of ten or more. The chain has TRBV24-1 and TRBJ2-2; weak D call: TRBD1 (5 bases). Germline CDR1 and CDR2: KGHDR and SFDVKD. With 4 bases removed from V and 1 base from J, the gap between germline ends came to 9 bases. The CDR3 runs 15 residues. CDR3 nucleotide sequence: TGTGCCACCAGTGACCCGACAGTGAACACCGGGGAGCTGTTTTTT. This sequence encodes CATSDPTVNTGELFF.

This clonotype was seen repeatedly, ten times or more. The chain combines TRBV6-1 with TRBJ2-7, with D possibly TRBD1 on 6 matching bases. Trimming removed 7 bases from V and 2 bases from J, with 12 bases in between. CDR1 and CDR2 (germline): MNHNS, SASEGT. The CDR3 is made up of 13 amino acids. CDR3 DNA: TGTGCCAGCACCCCGGGACAAACCTACGAGCAGTACTTC. It specifies CASTPGQTYEQYF.

V is TRBV9 and J is TRBJ1-3; no definite D call. CDR3 size: 15 residues. Trimming removed 0 bases at V and 0 bases at J, with 7 bases between. CDR1 is SGDLS, CDR2 YYNGEE, per germline. CDR3 in amino acids: CASSVGSTSGNTIYF. As DNA, the CDR3 is TGTGCCAGCAGCGTAGGCAGCACCTCTGGAAACACCATATATTTT. Based on the CDR3 plus reference TRBV9 and TRBJ1-3, the full variable domain is DSGVTQTPKHLITATGQRVTLRCSPRSGDLSVYWYQQSLDQGLQFLIQYYNGEERAKGNILERFSAQQFPDLHSELNLSSLELGDSALYFCASSVGSTSGNTIYFGEGSWLTVV.

CDR3 amino acids: CASSAPRGDLYNEQFF. The CDR3 nucleotides read TGTGCCAGCAGCGCGCCCCGGGGGGACCTCTACAATGAGCAGTTCTTC. The chain links TRBV7-2 to TRBJ2-1; 7 positions agree with TRBD2. CDR3 length equals 16 residues. The V and J ends lost 5 bases and 3 bases, in that order; junction bases with no gene match: 10. The V gene's germline CDR1 is SGHTA and CDR2 FQGNSA.

The V call is TRBV3-1, the J call TRBJ2-7, with 7 bases lining up with TRBD1. In germline, CDR1 is LGHDT, CDR2 YNNKEL (reference sequence). J was trimmed by 3 bases and V by 0 bases; bases with no gene match: 23. CDR3 size: 21 residues. The CDR3 sequence: CASSQERKVPGTVIRDYEQYF. CDR3 coding DNA: TGTGCCAGCAGCCAAGAGCGCAAGGTTCCCGGGACAGTGATCAGAGACTACGAGCAGTACTTC.

This clonotype has just a few counts. This chain uses TRBV28 with TRBJ2-7; TRBD2 matches at 9 bases. The CDR3 totals 15 residues. CDR1 and CDR2 (germline): MDHEN, SYDVKM. After removal of 4 bases from V and 4 bases from J, the junction contained 8 bases not matched to a gene. The CDR3 region is CASSWGREGRYEQYF. The CDR3 nucleotides read TGTGCCAGCAGTTGGGGGCGGGAGGGTAGATACGAGCAGTACTTC.

The CDR3 DNA reads as TGCAGTGCTAGGGTACTAGCGGGAGCTTCCTATGAGCAGTTCTTC. Translating gives CSARVLAGASYEQFF. The chain couples TRBV20-1 to TRBJ2-1; 11 positions match TRBD2. Germline V gene sequence: CDR1 DFQATT, CDR2 SNEGSKA (reference sequence). The CDR3 runs to 15 residues. V was pared by 3 bases and J by 8 bases, with 9 bases of the junction left unmatched.

The CDR3 spells CASSLGISNQPQHF. CDR3 in DNA: TGTGCCAGCAGCTTAGGTATCTCCAATCAGCCCCAGCATTTT. The chain has TRBV7-2 and TRBJ1-5; D not resolved. The V gene lost 1 base and the J gene lost 3 bases, with 7 bases spanning the gap. CDR3 length: 14 residues. The germline CDR1 and CDR2 sequences are SGHTA and FQGNSA.

V usage is TRBV30 and J usage is TRBJ1-1; no clear D gene. CDR3 length equals 14 residues. Germline V gene sequence: CDR1 GTSNPN, CDR2 SVGIG (reference sequence). V lost 6 bases and J 6 bases, leaving 20 bases between the germline ends. The CDR3: CACDAPQVGAEAFF. Here the CDR3 DNA reads TGTGCCTGCGATGCGCCTCAGGTCGGCGCTGAAGCTTTCTTT.

This chain joins TRBV20-1 and TRBJ2-1, with TRBD2 identical over 11 bases. CDR1 DFQATT and CDR2 SNEGSKA come from the germline V gene (reference sequence). Germline trimming cut 1 base from V and 5 bases from J; bases unmatched to any gene: 1. This CDR3 has 14 amino acids. CDR3 nucleotide sequence: TGCAGTGCTAGAGCGACTAGCGGGAACAATGAGCAGTTCTTC. This gives the protein CSARATSGNNEQFF.

This clonotype was detected a few times. The chain is built from TRBV24-1 and TRBJ2-1; D is uncertain. This CDR3 spans 13 amino acids. Germline V gives CDR1 KGHDR, CDR2 SFDVKD. Trimming took off 4 bases at V and 7 bases at J, with 10 bases between the two ends. The DNA of the CDR3 is TGTGCCACCAGTGAAGGACCCCTTAATGAGCAGTTCTTC. This codes for CATSEGPLNEQFF.

The V call is TRBV20-1, the J call TRBJ1-1; D ambiguous. The CDR3 has 14 residues. Between the trimmed V and J ends, which lost 0 bases and 1 base, there was a span of 9 bases. CDR1 and CDR2 (germline): DFQATT, SNEGSKA (reference sequence). CDR3 loop: CSARDLRGNTEAFF. The CDR3 nucleotides read TGCAGTGCTAGAGATCTTCGCGGGAACACTGAAGCTTTCTTT.

The V call is TRBV5-1, the J call TRBJ2-5, with D perhaps matching TRBD1 (6 bases). This CDR3 has 17 residues. Trimming removed 1 base from V and 2 bases from J, with 18 bases in between. Germline-derived CDR1 and CDR2 are SGHRS and YFSETQ. The DNA for the CDR3 is TGCGCCAGCAGCTTGCAAGGCGCGGCGACAGGACAAGAGACCCAGTACTTC. Translated, it gives CASSLQGAATGQETQYF.

This chain joins TRBV28 and TRBJ1-5, with D unclear. With 7 bases removed from V and 2 bases from J, the gap between germline ends came to 15 bases. CDR1 is MDHEN, CDR2 SYDVKM, per germline. The CDR3 extends over 15 amino acids. The CDR3, as DNA: TGTGCCAGCAACGTGGCCTTGGGTGGCAATCAGCCCCAGCATTTT. Translation: CASNVALGGNQPQHF.